This is a list of T cell receptor beta chains from one sample in a study of early T cells in non-severe SARS-CoV-2 infection. Using its own MiXCR run on the 5' RACE reads, TCRdb lists one record per CDR3 protein. The sample records 90,000 to 120,000 distinct CDR3 sequences, 11% being singletons. The material sequenced was whole blood. These receptor sequences come from an adult who was a healthcare worker with PCR-confirmed SARS-CoV-2 infection or an uninfected control (not recorded which). CDR3s leave out the opening cysteine and the closing phenylalanine or tryptophan.

V	J	CDR3
TRBV19	TRBJ1-4	ASSRDRGYEKLF
TRBV29-1	TRBJ2-5	SAGGREETQY
TRBV27	TRBJ1-6	ASSAGQWSNSPLH
TRBV3-1	TRBJ2-1	ASSQQGTSGTLEQF
TRBV20-1	TRBJ2-3	SSRDATDTQY
TRBV11-2	TRBJ2-7	ASSLRQGPTYEQY
TRBV7-9	TRBJ2-7	ASSPGGPGGVYEQY
TRBV10-3	TRBJ2-3	AAQPSRADTQY
TRBV2	TRBJ1-1	ASSPDTEAF
TRBV6-1	TRBJ2-7	ASSQGGGLAYEQY
TRBV4-2	TRBJ2-7	ASSQESGPGTYEQY
TRBV6-1	TRBJ2-1	ASSEVGSRSPQF
TRBV28	TRBJ2-7	ASSPPRREQY
TRBV3-1	TRBJ2-5	ASSQVLGQETQY
TRBV30	TRBJ2-2	AWSTSILTGELF
TRBV4-1	TRBJ1-6	ASSQERAGSPLH
TRBV5-1	TRBJ1-1	ASSSERQGTEAF
TRBV19	TRBJ1-5	ASKSGNQPQH
TRBV20-1	TRBJ2-1	SARDRQSSYNEQF
TRBV7-2	TRBJ1-1	ASSLNVHGNTEAF
TRBV2	TRBJ1-1	AIPAEGAEAF
TRBV20-1	TRBJ1-6	SAREGAFGSPLH
TRBV19	TRBJ2-1	ASSAPGPLLALSSYNEQF
TRBV20-1	TRBJ2-1	SARTPAGEVYNEQF
TRBV19	TRBJ2-1	ASSIVGNEQF
TRBV7-2	TRBJ2-3	ASSLLFDTQY
TRBV7-9	TRBJ1-1	ASRPQKTLRVTEAF
TRBV28	TRBJ2-4	ASGQGGIQY
TRBV28	TRBJ2-5	ASSLVGTNQETQY
TRBV28	TRBJ1-3	ASSRTQGNTIY
TRBV3-1	TRBJ2-1	ASSHSGAVNEQF
TRBV7-9	TRBJ2-1	ASSLGLRGNEQF
TRBV7-2	TRBJ2-7	ASSLQSAFYEQY
TRBV27	TRBJ1-5	ASSLQGLQPQH
TRBV15	TRBJ1-1	ATSNLDRGGTEAF
TRBV29-1	TRBJ2-3	SAPGQFSTDTQY
TRBV5-4	TRBJ2-3	ASRPNTGATQY
TRBV5-1	TRBJ2-1	ASSLEGAEQF
TRBV5-1	TRBJ2-7	ASSLVGADEQY
TRBV6-5	TRBJ2-7	ASSAQYEQY
TRBV27	TRBJ2-1	ASSTKPEFSPQF
TRBV7-9	TRBJ2-1	ASSFRYAGVNEQF
TRBV20-1	TRBJ1-2	SAREEGSYGYT
TRBV6-6	TRBJ2-6	ASIPRDSGANVLT
TRBV3-1	TRBJ2-1	ASSPDRNEQF
TRBV6-2/TRBV6-3	TRBJ1-5	ASSSPRGVGHQPQH
TRBV4-3	TRBJ2-3	ASSQDSEDTQY
TRBV7-9	TRBJ2-7	ASSLRDGAYEQY
TRBV7-2	TRBJ2-1	ASSLGRGSSYNEQF
TRBV7-9	TRBJ2-7	ASSFSGSRGEQY
TRBV6-4	TRBJ2-2	ASSSGSTGELF
TRBV25-1	TRBJ1-6	ASSGGPLPNSPLH
TRBV28	TRBJ1-5	ASSYPKWIEGDQPQH
TRBV5-6	TRBJ2-5	ASSWRNLAETQY
TRBV19	TRBJ2-2	ASTREFGELF